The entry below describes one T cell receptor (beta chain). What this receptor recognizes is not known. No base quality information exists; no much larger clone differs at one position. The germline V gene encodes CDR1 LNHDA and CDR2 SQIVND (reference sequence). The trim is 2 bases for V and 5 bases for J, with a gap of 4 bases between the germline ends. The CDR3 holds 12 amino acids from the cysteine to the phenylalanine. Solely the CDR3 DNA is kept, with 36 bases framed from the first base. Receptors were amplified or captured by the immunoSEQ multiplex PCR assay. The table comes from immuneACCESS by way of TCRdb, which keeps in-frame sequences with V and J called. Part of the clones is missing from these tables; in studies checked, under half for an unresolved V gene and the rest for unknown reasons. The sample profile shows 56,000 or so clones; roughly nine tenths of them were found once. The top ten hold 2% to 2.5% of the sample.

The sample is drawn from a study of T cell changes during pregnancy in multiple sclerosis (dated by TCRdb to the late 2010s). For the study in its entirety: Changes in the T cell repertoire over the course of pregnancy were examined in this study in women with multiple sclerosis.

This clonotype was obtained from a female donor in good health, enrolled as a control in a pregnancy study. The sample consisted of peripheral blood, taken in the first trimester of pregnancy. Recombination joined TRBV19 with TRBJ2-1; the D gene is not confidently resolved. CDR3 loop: CASSIPNNEQFF. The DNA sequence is TGTGCCAGTAGTATACCAAACAATGAGCAGTTCTTC. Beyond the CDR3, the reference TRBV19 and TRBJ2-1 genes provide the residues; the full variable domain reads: DGGITQSPKYLFRKEGQNVTLSCEQNLNHDAMYWYRQDPGQGLRLIYYSQIVNDFQKGDIAEGYSVSREKKESFPLTVTSAQKNPTAFYLCASSIPNNEQFFGPGTRLTVL.